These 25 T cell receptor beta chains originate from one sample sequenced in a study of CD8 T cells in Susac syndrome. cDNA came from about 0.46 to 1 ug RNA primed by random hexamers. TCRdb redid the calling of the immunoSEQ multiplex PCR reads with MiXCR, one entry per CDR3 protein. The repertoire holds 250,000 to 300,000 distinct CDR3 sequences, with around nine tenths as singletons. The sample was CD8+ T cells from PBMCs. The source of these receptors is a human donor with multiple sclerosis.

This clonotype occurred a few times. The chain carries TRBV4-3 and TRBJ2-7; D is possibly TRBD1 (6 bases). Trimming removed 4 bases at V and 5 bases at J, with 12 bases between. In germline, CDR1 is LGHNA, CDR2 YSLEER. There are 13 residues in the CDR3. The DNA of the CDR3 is TGCGCCAGCAGCCCAGTACAGGGCAACGAGCAGTACTTC. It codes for CASSPVQGNEQYF.

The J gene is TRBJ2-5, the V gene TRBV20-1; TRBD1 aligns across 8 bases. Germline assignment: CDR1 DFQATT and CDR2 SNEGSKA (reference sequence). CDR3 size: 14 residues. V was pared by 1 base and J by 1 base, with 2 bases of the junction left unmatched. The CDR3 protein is CSARGQGSQETQYF. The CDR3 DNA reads TGCAGTGCTAGAGGACAGGGGTCCCAAGAGACCCAGTACTTC.

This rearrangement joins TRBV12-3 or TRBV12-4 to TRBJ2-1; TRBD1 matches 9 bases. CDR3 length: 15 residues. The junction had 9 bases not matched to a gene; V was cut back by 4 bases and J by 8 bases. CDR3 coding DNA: TGTGCCAGCAGTTCGGGCCAACAGGGGGCATATGAGCAGTTCTTC. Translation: CASSSGQQGAYEQFF.

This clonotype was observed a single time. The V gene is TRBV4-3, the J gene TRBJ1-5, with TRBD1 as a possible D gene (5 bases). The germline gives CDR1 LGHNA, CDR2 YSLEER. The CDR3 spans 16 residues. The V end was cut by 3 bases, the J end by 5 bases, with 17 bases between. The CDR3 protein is CASSHSLGDGYQPQHF. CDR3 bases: TGCGCCAGCAGCCACTCCCTCGGGGACGGATATCAGCCCCAGCATTTT.

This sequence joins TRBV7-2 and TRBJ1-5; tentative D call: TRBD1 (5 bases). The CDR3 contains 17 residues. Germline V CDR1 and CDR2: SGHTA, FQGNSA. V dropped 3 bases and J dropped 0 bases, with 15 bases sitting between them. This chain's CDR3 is CASSLNPGRNSNQPQHF. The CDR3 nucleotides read TGTGCCAGCAGCTTGAACCCGGGACGGAATAGCAATCAGCCCCAGCATTTT.

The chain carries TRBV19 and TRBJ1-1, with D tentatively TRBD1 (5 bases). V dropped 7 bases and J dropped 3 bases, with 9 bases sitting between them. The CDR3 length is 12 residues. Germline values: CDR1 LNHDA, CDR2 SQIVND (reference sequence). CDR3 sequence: CASTLGDTEAFF. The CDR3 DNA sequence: TGTGCCAGTACCCTGGGGGACACTGAAGCTTTCTTT.

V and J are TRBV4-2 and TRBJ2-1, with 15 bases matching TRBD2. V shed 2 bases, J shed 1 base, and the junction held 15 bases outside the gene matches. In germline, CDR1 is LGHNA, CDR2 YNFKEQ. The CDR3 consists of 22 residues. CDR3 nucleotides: TGTGCCAGCAGCCAATACTTTGTGGGACTAGCGGGAGGAGTCTCTTCCTACAATGAGCAGTTCTTC. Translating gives CASSQYFVGLAGGVSSYNEQFF.

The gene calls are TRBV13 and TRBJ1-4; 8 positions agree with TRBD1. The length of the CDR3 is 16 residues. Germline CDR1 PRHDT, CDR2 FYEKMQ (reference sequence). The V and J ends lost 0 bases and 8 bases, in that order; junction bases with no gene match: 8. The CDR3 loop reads CASSLGDGTGNEKLFF. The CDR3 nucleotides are TGTGCCAGCAGCTTAGGGGACGGGACAGGTAACGAAAAACTGTTTTTT.

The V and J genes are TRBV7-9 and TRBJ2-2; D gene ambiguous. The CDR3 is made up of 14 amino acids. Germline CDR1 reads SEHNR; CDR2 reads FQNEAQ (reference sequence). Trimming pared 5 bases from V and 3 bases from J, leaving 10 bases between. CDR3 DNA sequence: TGTGCCAGCAGCGGATTTGGGTACACCGGGGAGCTGTTTTTT. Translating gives CASSGFGYTGELFF.

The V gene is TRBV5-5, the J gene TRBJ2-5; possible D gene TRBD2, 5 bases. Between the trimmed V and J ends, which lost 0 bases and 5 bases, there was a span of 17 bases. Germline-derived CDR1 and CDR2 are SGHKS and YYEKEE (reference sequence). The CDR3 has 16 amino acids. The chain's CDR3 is CASSLEGGSGMETQYF. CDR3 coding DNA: TGTGCCAGCAGCTTGGAAGGCGGGTCGGGCATGGAGACCCAGTACTTC.

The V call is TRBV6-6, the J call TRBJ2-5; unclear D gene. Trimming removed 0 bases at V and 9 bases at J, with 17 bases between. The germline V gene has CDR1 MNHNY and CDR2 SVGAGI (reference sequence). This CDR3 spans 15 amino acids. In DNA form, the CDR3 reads TGTGCCAGCAGTTACTCGAAAATCCCCGGCTGGGCCCAGTACTTC. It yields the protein CASSYSKIPGWAQYF.

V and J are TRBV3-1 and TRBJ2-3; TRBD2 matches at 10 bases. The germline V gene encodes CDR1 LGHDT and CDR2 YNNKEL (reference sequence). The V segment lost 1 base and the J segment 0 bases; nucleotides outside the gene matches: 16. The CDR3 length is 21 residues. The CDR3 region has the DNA TGTGCCAGCAGCCAAGTGGCTAGCGGGAGCCCAACATTTATTAGCACAGATACGCAGTATTTT. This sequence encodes CASSQVASGSPTFISTDTQYF.

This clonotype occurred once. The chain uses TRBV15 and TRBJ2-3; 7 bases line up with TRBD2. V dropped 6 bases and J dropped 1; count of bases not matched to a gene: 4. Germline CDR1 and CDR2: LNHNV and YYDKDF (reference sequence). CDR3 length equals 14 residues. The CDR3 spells CATSSAGGTDTQYF. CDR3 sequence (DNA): TGTGCCACCAGTTCCGCGGGGGGCACAGATACGCAGTATTTT.

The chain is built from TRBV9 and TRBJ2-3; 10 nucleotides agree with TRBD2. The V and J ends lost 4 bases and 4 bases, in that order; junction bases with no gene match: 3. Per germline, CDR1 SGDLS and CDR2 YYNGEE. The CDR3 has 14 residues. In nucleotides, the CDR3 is TGTGCCAGCAGCCTAGCGGGAGTCGCAGATACGCAGTATTTT. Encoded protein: CASSLAGVADTQYF.

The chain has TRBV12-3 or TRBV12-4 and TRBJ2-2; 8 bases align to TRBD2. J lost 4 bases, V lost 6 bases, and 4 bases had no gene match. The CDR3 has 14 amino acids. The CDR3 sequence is CASSPAGVTGELFF. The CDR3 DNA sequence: TGTGCCAGCAGCCCAGCGGGGGTCACCGGGGAGCTGTTTTTT.

This CDR3 reads CASSPRGASYEQYF. CDR3 DNA: TGTGCCAGCAGCCCCCGTGGCGCTTCCTACGAGCAGTACTTC. The gene calls are TRBV7-8 and TRBJ2-7; D gene unclear. Trimming stripped 5 bases from V and 1 base from J, with 12 bases between. The germline V gene encodes CDR1 SGHVS and CDR2 FQNEAQ. The CDR3 is 14 residues long.

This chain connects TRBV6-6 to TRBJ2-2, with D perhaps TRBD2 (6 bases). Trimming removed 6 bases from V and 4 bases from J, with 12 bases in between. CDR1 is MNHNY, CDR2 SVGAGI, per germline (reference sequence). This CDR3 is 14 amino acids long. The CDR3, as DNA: TGTGCCAGCAGCCGACTAGTCAGCACCGGGGAGCTGTTTTTT. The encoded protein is CASSRLVSTGELFF.

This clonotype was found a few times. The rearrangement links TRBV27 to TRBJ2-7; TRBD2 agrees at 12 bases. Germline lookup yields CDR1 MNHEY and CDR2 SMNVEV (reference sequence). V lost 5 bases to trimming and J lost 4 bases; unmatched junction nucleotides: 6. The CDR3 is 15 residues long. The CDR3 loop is CASSAGLAGVYEQYF. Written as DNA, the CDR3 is TGTGCCAGCAGTGCGGGACTAGCGGGCGTATACGAGCAGTACTTC.

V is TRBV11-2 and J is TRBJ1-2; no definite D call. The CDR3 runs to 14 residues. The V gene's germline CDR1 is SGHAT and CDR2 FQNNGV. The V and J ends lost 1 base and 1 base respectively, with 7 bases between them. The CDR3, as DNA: TGTGCCAGCAGCTTAGGGGCAAGTAACTATGGCTACACCTTC. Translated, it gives CASSLGASNYGYTF.

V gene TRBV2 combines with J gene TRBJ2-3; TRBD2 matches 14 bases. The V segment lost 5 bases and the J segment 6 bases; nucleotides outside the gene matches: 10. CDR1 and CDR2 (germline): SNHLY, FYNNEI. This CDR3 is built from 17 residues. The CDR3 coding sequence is TGTGCCAGCAGTTCGGGACTAGCGGGAGAAAGGTTGGATACGCAGTATTTT. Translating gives CASSSGLAGERLDTQYF.

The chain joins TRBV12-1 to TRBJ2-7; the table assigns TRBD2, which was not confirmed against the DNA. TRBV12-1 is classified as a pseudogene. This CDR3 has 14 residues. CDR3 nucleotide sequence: TGTGCCAGCACGTCCGGACTAGCGGGGGTCGAGCAGTACTTC. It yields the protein CASTSGLAGVEQYF.

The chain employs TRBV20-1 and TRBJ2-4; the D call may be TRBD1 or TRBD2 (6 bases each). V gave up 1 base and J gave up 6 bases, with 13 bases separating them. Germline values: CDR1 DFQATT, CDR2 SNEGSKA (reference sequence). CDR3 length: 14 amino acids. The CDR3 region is CSARVTGAGNIQYF. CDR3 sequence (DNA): TGCAGTGCTAGAGTTACGGGGGCGGGAAACATTCAGTACTTC.

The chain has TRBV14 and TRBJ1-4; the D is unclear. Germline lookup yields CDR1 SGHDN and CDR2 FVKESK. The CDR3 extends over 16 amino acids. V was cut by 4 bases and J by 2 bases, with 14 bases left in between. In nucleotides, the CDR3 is TGTGCCAGCAGCCCATATATCGCGGCTACTAATGAAAAACTGTTTTTT. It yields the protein CASSPYIAATNEKLFF. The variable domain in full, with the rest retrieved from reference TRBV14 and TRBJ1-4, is EAGVTQFPSHSVIEKGQTVTLRCDPISGHDNLYWYRRVMGKEIKFLLHFVKESKQDESGMPNNRFLAERTGGTYSTLKVQPAELEDSGVYFCASSPYIAATNEKLFFGSGTQLSVL.

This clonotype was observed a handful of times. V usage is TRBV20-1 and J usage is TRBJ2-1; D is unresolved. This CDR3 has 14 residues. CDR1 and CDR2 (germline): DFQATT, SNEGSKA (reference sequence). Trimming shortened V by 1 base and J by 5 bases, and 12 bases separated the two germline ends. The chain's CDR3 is CSARGDRENNEQFF. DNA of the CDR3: TGCAGTGCTAGAGGGGATAGGGAAAACAATGAGCAGTTCTTC.

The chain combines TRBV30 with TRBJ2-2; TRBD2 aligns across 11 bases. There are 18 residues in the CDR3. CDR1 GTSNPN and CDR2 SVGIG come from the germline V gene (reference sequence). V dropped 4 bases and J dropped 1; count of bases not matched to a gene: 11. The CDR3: CAWTPSQGLAVNTGELFF. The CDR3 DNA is TGTGCCTGGACCCCTTCTCAGGGACTAGCGGTGAACACCGGGGAGCTGTTTTTT.